This T cell receptor beta chain emerged from a study of T cell repertoires in cytomegalovirus infection. The study, taken as a whole, reports: The study found HLA-C-restricted CMV-specific TCR beta clonotypes dominating the ex vivo response.

CDR1 and CDR2 from the germline V gene are SGHAT and FQNNGV. Trimming pared 5 bases from V and 1 base from J, leaving 15 bases between. The length of the CDR3 is 16 residues. This clonotype was recorded at least ten times. Its antigen is still unknown. TCRdb itself ran the reads through MiXCR, one entry per CDR3 protein. Among roughly 990,000 distinct CDR3 sequences listed, less than 40% were seen once. Sequences were derived from cultured CD8+ T cells from PBMCs, sampled from culture after CMV antigen stimulation. V is TRBV11-2 and J is TRBJ2-1, with TRBD1 as a possible D gene (6 bases). This clonotype was sampled from a human donor in good health (CMV status not recorded). Some clones in this sample may be carry-over from other donors' samples. The CDR3 bases are TGTGCCAGCAGCCGGAACAGGGATGTGTCCTACAATGAGCAGTTCTTC. The encoded protein is CASSRNRDVSYNEQFF.